Presented here are 20 T cell receptor beta chains from one specimen sequenced in a study of shared clonotypes between healthy human individuals. The assay was immunoSEQ multiplex PCR, and TCRdb's table has in-frame clones only and misses some. The data contain about 650,000 clones, less than 97% of them seen just once; the ten biggest clones take up roughly 0.1%. Selected positively for CCR7 and CD45RO-negative, naive CD8 cells excluded terminally differentiated effector memory CD45RA+ cells. Input material: naive CD8+ T cells sorted from blood. These receptors came from a woman aged 25 to 39 in good health.

The DNA for the CDR3 is TGTGCCAGCCGTCCTCGGGACAATATACTAGCGGGGCTAAGGAATGAGCAGTTCTTC. This codes for CASRPRDNILAGLRNEQFF. The rearrangement links TRBV5-6 to TRBJ2-1; 10 bases are a match to TRBD2. This CDR3 has 19 residues. The germline V gene has CDR1 SGHDT and CDR2 YYEEEE. With V trimmed by 7 bases and J by 7 bases, 23 bases remained unmatched.

The chain links TRBV25-1 to TRBJ2-4, with 10 bases that match TRBD1. The V and J ends lost 2 bases and 11 bases, in that order; junction bases with no gene match: 3. The germline V gene encodes CDR1 MGHDK and CDR2 SYGVNS. There are 13 residues in the CDR3. The CDR3 nucleotides are TGTGCCAGCAGTGAACTGGGACAGGGGTTTCAGTACTTC. Amino acid sequence: CASSELGQGFQYF.

The V call is TRBV28, the J call TRBJ2-3; tentative D call: TRBD1 (6 bases). Germline V gene sequence: CDR1 MDHEN, CDR2 SYDVKM. This CDR3 contains 15 residues. The V end lost 7 bases, the J end lost 1 base, and 15 bases lay between the germline ends. Here the CDR3 reads CASTIKAGGTDTQYF. The DNA of the CDR3 is TGTGCCAGCACCATCAAGGCAGGGGGCACAGATACGCAGTATTTT.

This chain joins TRBV7-7 and TRBJ2-7; 10 positions match TRBD1. The J segment lost 1 base and the V segment lost 5 bases, leaving 5 bases of the junction unmatched. Germline V gene sequence: CDR1 SSHAT, CDR2 FNYEAQ (reference sequence). The CDR3 totals 15 residues. CDR3 sequence reads: CASSAGTGESYEQYF. CDR3 nucleotide sequence: TGTGCCAGCAGCGCCGGGACAGGGGAATCCTACGAGCAGTACTTC.

The rearrangement links TRBV4-2 to TRBJ1-3; no clear D gene. V was clipped by 1 base and J by 5 bases, with 15 bases between them. CDR1 is LGHNA, CDR2 YNFKEQ, per germline. The CDR3 runs 16 residues. The CDR3 nucleotides are TGTGCCAGCAGCCAAGGCCGGGCCAGCCCGAGAAACACCATATATTTT. It encodes CASSQGRASPRNTIYF.

V gene TRBV5-6 combines with J gene TRBJ2-3; D assignment may be TRBD1 or TRBD2 (5 bases each). V lost 7 bases and J lost 8, with 14 bases in between. From germline, CDR1 is SGHDT and CDR2 YYEEEE. The CDR3 has 12 amino acids. The CDR3 reads CASGTGGVTQYF. The CDR3 region has the DNA TGTGCCAGCGGGACGGGTGGGGTTACGCAGTATTTT.

The V call is TRBV27, the J call TRBJ1-1; tentative D call: TRBD1 (6 bases). Trimming shortened V by 2 bases and J by 1 base, and 11 bases separated the two germline ends. Germline assignment: CDR1 MNHEY and CDR2 SMNVEV (reference sequence). The CDR3 consists of 15 residues. DNA for the CDR3: TGTGCCAGCAGTTTAAGGGGGGCAGGGAACACTGAAGCTTTCTTT. It yields the protein CASSLRGAGNTEAFF.

The V gene is TRBV27, the J gene TRBJ2-1; 9 bases fit TRBD1. V gave up 6 bases and J gave up 5 bases; unmatched junction bases: 8. The CDR3 has 15 residues. Germline CDR1 and CDR2: MNHEY and SMNVEV (reference sequence). The CDR3 sequence: CASSPGTGFNNEQFF. The CDR3 DNA follows: TGTGCCAGCAGCCCAGGGACAGGGTTCAACAATGAGCAGTTCTTC.

The chain joins TRBV13 to TRBJ2-7, with 8 bases lining up with TRBD2. The V gene end was trimmed by 3 bases and the J gene end by 6 bases; junction bases not matched to a gene: 7. The CDR3 loop spans 14 amino acids. Germline loops: CDR1 PRHDT, CDR2 FYEKMQ (reference sequence). DNA for the CDR3: TGTGCCAGCAGCTTCGGACTAGCTTACGGCGAGCAGTACTTC. Encoded protein: CASSFGLAYGEQYF. The complete variable domain, with remaining parts taken from reference TRBV13 and TRBJ2-7, reads AAGVIQSPRHLIKEKRETATLKCYPIPRHDTVYWYQQGPGQDPQFLISFYEKMQSDKGSIPDRFSAQQFSDYHSELNMSSLELGDSALYFCASSFGLAYGEQYFGPGTRLTVT.

The chain is built from TRBV27 and TRBJ1-1; 9 bases fit TRBD1. This CDR3 has 15 residues. The V and J ends lost 6 bases and 3 bases, in that order; junction bases with no gene match: 8. CDR1 is MNHEY, CDR2 SMNVEV, per germline (reference sequence). The CDR3 bases are TGTGCCAGCAGCCTAGGCGGACAGGGGTACACTGAAGCTTTCTTT. Translation gives CASSLGGQGYTEAFF.

J is TRBJ2-1 and V is TRBV6-5; D perhaps matches TRBD2 (5 bases). Germline CDR1 is MNHEY and CDR2 is SVGAGI. The CDR3 length is 15 residues. Trimming shortened V by 6 bases and J by 2 bases, and 14 bases separated the two germline ends. CDR3 sequence: CASRLDGRAYNEQFF. CDR3 in DNA: TGTGCCAGCAGGCTGGACGGGCGGGCCTACAATGAGCAGTTCTTC.

The rearrangement links TRBV14 to TRBJ1-1; D not resolved. The germline V gene has CDR1 SGHDN and CDR2 FVKESK. The germline V and J ends were trimmed by 6 bases and 1 base, with 6 bases remaining between them. The CDR3 consists of 12 residues. The CDR3, as DNA: TGTGCCAGCAGTTTGGGGAACACTGAAGCTTTCTTT. Translation: CASSLGNTEAFF.

This clone was seen once. The chain employs TRBV9 and TRBJ2-3; 7 nucleotides align to TRBD2. CDR1 and CDR2 from the germline V gene are SGDLS and YYNGEE. The CDR3 totals 14 residues. Germline trimming cut 6 bases from V and 2 bases from J; bases unmatched to any gene: 6. The CDR3 here is CASTQGGVTDTQYF. The DNA for the CDR3 is TGTGCCAGCACGCAGGGAGGGGTCACAGATACGCAGTATTTT.

J is TRBJ2-1 and V is TRBV7-9, with 14 bases lining up with TRBD2. This CDR3 spans 19 amino acids. CDR1 is SEHNR, CDR2 FQNEAQ, per germline (reference sequence). Losses at the gene ends were 5 bases for V and 2 bases for J; bases not matched to a gene: 11. CDR3 protein: CASSHGGLAGAQAYNEQFF. The CDR3 coding sequence is TGTGCCAGCAGCCATGGGGGACTAGCGGGAGCCCAAGCCTACAATGAGCAGTTCTTC.

The gene calls are TRBV11-3 and TRBJ2-2; no clear D. Germline-derived CDR1 and CDR2 are SGHNT and YENEEA. The V and J ends lost 4 bases and 6 bases respectively, with 15 bases between them. The CDR3 extends over 15 amino acids. CDR3 bases: TGTGCCAGCAGCTCAGACACGGGTGGTTCCGGGGAGCTGTTTTTT. Its translation: CASSSDTGGSGELFF. Full variable domain (rest looked up from reference TRBV11-3 and TRBJ2-2): EAGVVQSPRYKIIEKKQPVAFWCNPISGHNTLYWYLQNLGQGPELLIRYENEEAVDDSQLPKDRFSAERLKGVDSTLKIQPAELGDSAVYLCASSSDTGGSGELFFGEGSRLTVL.

This clone was recorded a few times. The chain joins TRBV2 to TRBJ2-1; 9 nucleotides align to TRBD2. The CDR3 consists of 14 residues. CDR1 is SNHLY and CDR2 is FYNNEI in the germline V gene. V lost 6 bases, J lost 6 bases, and 6 bases stayed unmatched. CDR3 DNA: TGTGCCAGCAGATTAGCGGGAGCTAGCAATGAGCAGTTCTTC. This encodes CASRLAGASNEQFF.

The chain recombines TRBV11-2 with TRBJ2-5; the match to TRBD2 covers 15 bases. The V segment lost 1 base and the J segment 1 base; nucleotides outside the gene matches: 4. CDR3 length: 18 amino acids. Germline CDR1 SGHAT, CDR2 FQNNGV. CDR3 sequence: CASSLVWTSGRAQETQYF. The CDR3 DNA reads as TGTGCCAGCAGCTTAGTTTGGACTAGCGGGAGGGCCCAAGAGACCCAGTACTTC.

The chain uses TRBV5-1 and TRBJ2-5; D not certain. Germline loops: CDR1 SGHRS, CDR2 YFSETQ. This CDR3 has 14 residues. V was clipped by 9 bases and J by 5 bases, with 20 bases between them. This CDR3 is CATKQTGLPETQYF. The CDR3 nucleotides are TGCGCCACCAAACAGACCGGGCTCCCGGAGACCCAGTACTTC.

The chain combines TRBV19 with TRBJ2-3; 7 positions agree with TRBD2. Germline CDR1 LNHDA, CDR2 SQIVND (reference sequence). V shed 5 bases, J shed 2 bases, and the junction held 4 bases outside the gene matches. The CDR3 has 14 amino acids. In DNA, the CDR3 is TGTGCCAGTAGTGTTAGGGACTACACAGATACGCAGTATTTT. Amino acids: CASSVRDYTDTQYF.

The CDR3 bases are TGTGCCAGCAGTTTATCGGCAGGGTTTCAGCCCCAGCATTTT. Its protein is CASSLSAGFQPQHF. This chain links TRBV27 with TRBJ1-5; D perhaps matches TRBD1 (5 bases). The germline V gene encodes CDR1 MNHEY and CDR2 SMNVEV (reference sequence). CDR3 length: 14 residues. V dropped 0 bases and J dropped 6 bases, with 9 bases sitting between them.